This T cell receptor beta chain was captured by sequencing in a study of T cell responses to AZD1222 COVID-19 vaccine. Notes on the study in general: Repertoire sampling occurred only after the peak T cell response. Baseline serostatus was positive in only six AZD1222 recipients. Among the donors, most were white British and more were female, and clonal diversity was possibly underestimated.

V was trimmed by 4 bases and J by 8 bases, leaving 14 bases between them. The length of the CDR3 is 13 residues. Per the germline V gene, CDR1 is MNHEY and CDR2 is SMNVEV (reference sequence). Generated by immunoSEQ multiplex PCR, the TCRdb table keeps only in-frame clones and is missing some. This sample yields roughly 81,000 clones, of which approximately 83% are seen a single time; approximately 7.9% belongs to the top ten. This clone was seen only a few times. The antigen is unknown. The chain joins TRBV27 to TRBJ1-2; perhaps TRBD1 as D (5 bases). Sequences were derived from peripheral blood, sampled on day 0 of AZD1222 vaccination. The sequence was obtained from an adult in good health. DNA of the CDR3: TGTGCCAGCAGTTGGGGGAGGGCGGGAGGCTACACCTTC. This codes for CASSWGRAGGYTF.